Listed here are 16 T cell receptor beta chains from one sample, sequenced in a study of T cells in Graves' hyperthyroidism and ophthalmopathy. RNA transcripts were the template for amplifying TCR beta CDR3 regions. HTBI primers were employed in a first-round RT-PCR of the TCR CDR3. TCRdb re-analysed the multiplex PCR reads in MiXCR, keeping a single row per CDR3 protein. The data hold roughly 350,000 distinct CDR3 sequences, with approximately 14% observed a single time. Specimen: blood. These receptors were collected from a woman in her 30s with Graves' ophthalmopathy.

Details on this clonotype: A much larger clone lies a single base off, so this may be a read error. The CDR3 region is CAGIMTGDEKLFF. The DNA for the CDR3 is TGTGCCGGCATTATGACAGGGGACGAAAAACTGTTTTTT. The V and J genes are TRBV28 and TRBJ1-4, with 8 bases matching TRBD1. The CDR3 is 13 residues long. Germline CDR1 is MDHEN and CDR2 is SYDVKM. V shed 11 bases and J 8 bases; nucleotides not matched to a gene: 10.

This chain links TRBV5-5 with TRBJ1-5, with D hard to call. Trimming cost V 0 bases and J 11 bases, with 18 bases left between them. The length of the CDR3 is 15 residues. Germline V gives CDR1 SGHKS, CDR2 YYEKEE (reference sequence). The CDR3 sequence is CASSLGDILAQAQHF. The CDR3 coding sequence is TGTGCCAGCAGCTTGGGGGATATTCTGGCCCAGGCCCAGCATTTT. The full variable domain, rest sourced from reference TRBV5-5 and TRBJ1-5, is DAGVTQSPTHLIKTRGQQVTLRCSPISGHKSVSWYQQVLGQGPQFIFQYYEKEERGRGNFPDRFSARQFPNYSSELNVNALLLGDSALYLCASSLGDILAQAQHFGDGTRLSIL.

This clonotype was counted ten times or more. This chain joins TRBV11-2 and TRBJ2-7; no clear D gene. The CDR3 loop spans 14 amino acids. Per germline, CDR1 SGHAT and CDR2 FQNNGV. With 5 bases removed from V and 4 bases from J, the gap between germline ends came to 15 bases. For the CDR3, the DNA is TGTGCCAGCAGCACATACCCCTTGGGGTACGAGCAGTACTTC. As protein: CASSTYPLGYEQYF.

This clonotype was seen repeatedly, ten times or more. The chain links TRBV28 to TRBJ1-4; D unclear. Trimming removed 6 bases at V and 7 bases at J, with 18 bases between. The CDR3 contains 15 residues. Germline lookup yields CDR1 MDHEN and CDR2 SYDVKM. As DNA, the CDR3 is TGTGCCAGCAGGGAGTCGGATGGGAGTGGTGAAAAACTGTTTTTT. Its translation: CASRESDGSGEKLFF.

The CDR3 loop reads CASSLGRLNSPLHF. The CDR3 nucleotides read TGTGCCAGCTCATTGGGACGGCTGAATTCACCCCTCCACTTT. The chain employs TRBV18 and TRBJ1-6, with a tentative D call TRBD1 (5 bases). Germline V gives CDR1 KGHSH, CDR2 LQKENI. Trimming pared 5 bases from V and 7 bases from J, leaving 12 bases between. The CDR3 has 14 amino acids.

This clonotype was counted between two and nine times. The chain joins TRBV20-1 to TRBJ2-5; D is perhaps TRBD1 (6 bases). Germline lookup yields CDR1 DFQATT and CDR2 SNEGSKA (reference sequence). Deletions cut 0 bases from V and 4 bases from J, with 9 bases between. CDR3 length: 13 residues. CDR3 amino acids: CSARDLQGETQYF. In DNA, the CDR3 is TGCAGTGCTAGAGATTTACAGGGAGAGACCCAGTACTTC.

This clonotype was detected only a few times. This chain joins TRBV29-1 and TRBJ2-2, with 10 bases aligning to TRBD2. J gave up 3 bases and V 0 bases, and 13 bases lay outside the gene matches. The CDR3 contains 19 residues. Germline values: CDR1 SQVTM, CDR2 ANQGSEA. CDR3 amino acids: CSVEDVRLAGATDTGELFF. The CDR3 DNA reads TGCAGCGTTGAAGATGTGAGGCTAGCGGGGGCCACAGACACCGGGGAGCTGTTTTTT.

The chain links TRBV4-2 to TRBJ2-7; no reliable D call. CDR3 length: 13 residues. V was cut by 3 bases and J by 3 bases, with 9 bases left in between. CDR1 is LGHNA and CDR2 is YNFKEQ in the germline V gene. The CDR3 region is CASSHSLDYEQYF. DNA for the CDR3: TGTGCCAGCAGCCATAGCCTAGACTACGAGCAGTACTTC.

The sample holds many counts of this clonotype. The gene calls are TRBV6-1 and TRBJ2-7, with D uncertain. Germline lookup yields CDR1 MNHNS and CDR2 SASEGT. Deletions cut 0 bases from V and 2 bases from J, with 5 bases between. The CDR3 length is 13 residues. CDR3 in DNA: TGTGCCAGCAGTGAAGCAAACCCCTACGAGCAGTACTTC. This gives the protein CASSEANPYEQYF.

This clonotype was seen only a few times. The V call is TRBV6-1, the J call TRBJ2-5; D is uncertain. The CDR3 spans 17 residues. Germline CDR1 reads MNHNS; CDR2 reads SASEGT. Trimming stripped 1 base from V and 0 bases from J, with 15 bases between. The CDR3 nucleotides are TGTGCCAGCAGTGAAGAGTTTTCCATAAGGTACCAAGAGACCCAGTACTTC. Translating gives CASSEEFSIRYQETQYF.

The chain uses TRBV4-2 and TRBJ1-4; TRBD1 might be the D (5 bases). The CDR3 loop spans 13 amino acids. V lost 5 bases to trimming and J lost 6 bases, with 10 bases between them. From germline, CDR1 is LGHNA and CDR2 YNFKEQ. This CDR3 reads CASSGTVDEKLFF. The CDR3 DNA follows: TGTGCCAGCAGCGGGACTGTGGATGAAAAACTGTTTTTT.

Only a few counts were recorded for this clonotype. The chain recombines TRBV19 with TRBJ1-6; 7 nucleotides match TRBD1. V lost 3 bases and J lost 5; bases outside the gene matches: 4. Germline V gene data show CDR1 as LNHDA and CDR2 as SQIVND (reference sequence). The CDR3 extends over 15 amino acids. The CDR3 loop is CASSMTGSNNSPLHF. In DNA form, the CDR3 reads TGTGCCAGTAGTATGACAGGGTCGAATAATTCACCCCTCCACTTT.

This clonotype came up a few times. This chain connects TRBV10-3 to TRBJ1-6; D remains ambiguous. The CDR3 spans 17 residues. Germline values: CDR1 ENHRY, CDR2 SYGVKD. V was shortened by 3 bases and J by 2 bases, with 14 bases between the two germline ends. This chain's CDR3 is CAISESPEQAYNSPLHF. CDR3 nucleotide sequence: TGTGCCATCAGTGAATCCCCAGAACAAGCCTATAATTCACCCCTCCACTTT.

About this clonotype itself: A read error may explain this, as a much larger clone is one base away. The gene calls are TRBV2 and TRBJ1-1; no clear D gene. CDR3 length: 14 residues. Germline CDR1 and CDR2: SNHLY and FYNNEI. In nucleotides, the CDR3 is TGTGCCAGCAATTGGAAACCGCTGAACGCTGAAGCTTTCTTT. Translating it yields CASNWKPLNAEAFF.

The genes are TRBV19 and TRBJ1-1, with unresolved D. V was cut by 6 bases and J by 10 bases, with 30 bases left in between. This CDR3 is 17 amino acids long. Germline V gene lookup returns CDR1 LNHDA and CDR2 SQIVND (reference sequence). CDR3: CASRPTDIQLRERRAFF. CDR3 sequence (DNA): TGTGCCAGTAGGCCTACCGACATCCAGCTTCGGGAGAGGCGAGCTTTCTTT.

This clonotype has at least ten counts. The chain has TRBV20-1 and TRBJ2-3, with 9 bases matching TRBD2. Germline CDR1 is DFQATT and CDR2 is SNEGSKA (reference sequence). The CDR3 sequence is 16 residues long. Trimming cost V 2 bases and J 4 bases; bases outside gene matches: 10. The CDR3 reads CSARLGTSMRADTQYF. The CDR3 region has the DNA TGCAGTGCTAGACTGGGGACTAGCATGCGTGCAGATACGCAGTATTTT.